This record looks at one T cell receptor beta chain sequence and its context. Its antigen is unknown. Treatment of the sample: roughly 10-day PBMC culture with coronavirus spike peptide pools or control peptides (ViraFEST assay). It was before the COVID-19 pandemic (2011-2018) that the unexposed donor's CD4+ T cells were collected. The study sequenced cultured CD4+ T cell DNA using the Oncomine TCR Beta short-read assay. TCRdb re-analysed the PCR reads in MiXCR, keeping a single row per CDR3 protein. The table includes 6,500 to 7,500 distinct CDR3 sequences, over 50% detected once. The data stem from a study of vaccination and CD4 T cells after COVID-19. Study at large: Each control culture was treated with a CEFX pool, an HIV-1 Nef pool, or no peptide.

The receptor was isolated from a human donor in good health. Sequencing was carried out using CD4+ T cells from blood, cultured in vitro.

The CDR3 region has the DNA TGCGCCAGCAGCCCGGGCGGTCGGGACAGGGAAGCTTACGAGCAGTACTTC. It specifies CASSPGGRDREAYEQYF. The chain is built from TRBV4-3 and TRBJ2-7; TRBD1 agrees at 9 bases. V trimming: 4 bases; J trimming: 4 bases; junction bases outside the gene matches: 14. The V gene's germline CDR1 is LGHNA and CDR2 YSLEER. CDR3 length: 17 amino acids.